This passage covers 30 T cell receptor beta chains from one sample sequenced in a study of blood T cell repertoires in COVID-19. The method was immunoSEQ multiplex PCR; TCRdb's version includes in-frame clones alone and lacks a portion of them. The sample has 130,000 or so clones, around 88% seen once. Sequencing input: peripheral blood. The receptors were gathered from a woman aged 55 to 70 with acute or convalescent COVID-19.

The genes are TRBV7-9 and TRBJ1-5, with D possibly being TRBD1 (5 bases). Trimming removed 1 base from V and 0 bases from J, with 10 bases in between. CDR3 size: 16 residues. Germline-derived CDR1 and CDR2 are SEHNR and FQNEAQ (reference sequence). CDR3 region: CASSLGLGDSNQPQHF. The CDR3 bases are TGTGCCAGCAGCTTAGGCTTAGGGGATAGCAATCAGCCCCAGCATTTT.

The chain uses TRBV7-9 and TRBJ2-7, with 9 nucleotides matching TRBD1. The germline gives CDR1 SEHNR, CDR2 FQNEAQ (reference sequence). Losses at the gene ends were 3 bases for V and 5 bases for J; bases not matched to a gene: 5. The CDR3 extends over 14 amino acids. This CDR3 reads CASSFGQGMNEQYF. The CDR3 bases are TGTGCCAGCAGCTTCGGACAGGGGATGAACGAGCAGTACTTC.

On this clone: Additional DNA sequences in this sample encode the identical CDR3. The CDR3 DNA reads TGCGCCAGCAGCTTGGGGACAGGCCTGAACACTGAAGCTTTCTTT. This codes for CASSLGTGLNTEAFF. The chain is built from TRBV5-1 and TRBJ1-1; 7 nucleotides match TRBD1. With V trimmed by 0 bases and J by 0 bases, 2 bases remained unmatched. The CDR3 totals 15 residues. Germline V gene sequence: CDR1 SGHRS, CDR2 YFSETQ.

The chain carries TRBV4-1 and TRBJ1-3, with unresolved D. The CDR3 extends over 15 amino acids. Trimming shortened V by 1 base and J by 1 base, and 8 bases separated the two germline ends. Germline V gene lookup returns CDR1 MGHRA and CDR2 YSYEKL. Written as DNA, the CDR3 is TGCGCCAGCAGCCAAGGACGAGGTTCTGGAAACACCATATATTTT. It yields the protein CASSQGRGSGNTIYF.

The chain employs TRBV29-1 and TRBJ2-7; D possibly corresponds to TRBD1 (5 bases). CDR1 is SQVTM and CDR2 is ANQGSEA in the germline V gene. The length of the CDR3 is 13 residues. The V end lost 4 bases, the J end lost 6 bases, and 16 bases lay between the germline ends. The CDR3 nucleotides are TGCAGCGTTGTCCAGGGCCCTCCTACCGAGCAGTACTTC. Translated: CSVVQGPPTEQYF.

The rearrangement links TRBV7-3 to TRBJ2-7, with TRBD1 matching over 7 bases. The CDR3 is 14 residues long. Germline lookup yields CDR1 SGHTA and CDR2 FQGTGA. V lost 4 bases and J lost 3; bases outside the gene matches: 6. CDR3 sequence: CASSSQGVGYEQYF. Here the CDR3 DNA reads TGTGCCAGCAGCTCCCAGGGGGTAGGCTACGAGCAGTACTTC. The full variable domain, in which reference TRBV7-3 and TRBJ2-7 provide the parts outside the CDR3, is GAGVSQTPSNKVTEKGKYVELRCDPISGHTALYWYRQSLGQGPEFLIYFQGTGAADDSGLPNDRFFAVRPEGSVSTLKIQRTERGDSAVYLCASSSQGVGYEQYFGPGTRLTVT.

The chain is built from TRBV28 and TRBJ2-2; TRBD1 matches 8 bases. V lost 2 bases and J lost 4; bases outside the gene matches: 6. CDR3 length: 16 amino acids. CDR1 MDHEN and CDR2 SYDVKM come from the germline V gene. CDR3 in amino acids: CASSLIGQGFTGELFF. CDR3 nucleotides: TGTGCCAGCAGTTTAATAGGACAGGGTTTCACCGGGGAGCTGTTTTTT.

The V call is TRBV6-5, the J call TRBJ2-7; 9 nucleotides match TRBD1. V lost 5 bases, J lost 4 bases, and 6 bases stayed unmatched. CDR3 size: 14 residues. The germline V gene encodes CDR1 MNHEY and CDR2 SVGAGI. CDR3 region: CASSIPGQGYEQYF. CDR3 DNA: TGTGCCAGCAGTATCCCGGGACAGGGTTACGAGCAGTACTTC.

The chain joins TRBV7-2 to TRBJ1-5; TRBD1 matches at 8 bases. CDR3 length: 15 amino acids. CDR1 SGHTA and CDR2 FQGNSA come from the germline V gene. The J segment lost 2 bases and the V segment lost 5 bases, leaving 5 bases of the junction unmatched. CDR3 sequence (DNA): TGTGCCAGCAGCCATGGACAGGGACGCAATCAGCCCCAGCATTTT. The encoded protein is CASSHGQGRNQPQHF. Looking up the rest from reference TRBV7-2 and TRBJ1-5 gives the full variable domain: GAGVSQSPSNKVTEKGKDVELRCDPISGHTALYWYRQSLGQGLEFLIYFQGNSAPDKSGLPSDRFSAERTGGSVSTLTIQRTQQEDSAVYLCASSHGQGRNQPQHFGDGTRLSIL.

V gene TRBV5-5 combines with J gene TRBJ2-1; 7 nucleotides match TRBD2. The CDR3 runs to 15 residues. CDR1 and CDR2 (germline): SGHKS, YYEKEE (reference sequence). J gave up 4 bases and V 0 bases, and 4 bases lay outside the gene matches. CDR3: CASSLAGREYNEQFF. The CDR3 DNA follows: TGTGCCAGCAGCTTGGCCGGGCGGGAGTACAATGAGCAGTTCTTC.

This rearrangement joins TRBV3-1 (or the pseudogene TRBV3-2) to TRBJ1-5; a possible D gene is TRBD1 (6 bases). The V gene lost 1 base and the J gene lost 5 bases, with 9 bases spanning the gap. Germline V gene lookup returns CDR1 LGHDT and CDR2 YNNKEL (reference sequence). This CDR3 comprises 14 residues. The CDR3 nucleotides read TGTGCCAGCAGCCAAGCTGGGGGCTATCAGCCCCAGCATTTT. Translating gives CASSQAGGYQPQHF.

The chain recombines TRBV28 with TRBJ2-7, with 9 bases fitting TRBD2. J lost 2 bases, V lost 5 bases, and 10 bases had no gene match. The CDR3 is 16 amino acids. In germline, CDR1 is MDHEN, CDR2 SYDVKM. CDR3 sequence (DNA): TGTGCCAGCAGTCCACAAGCTAGCGGGGCAACCTACGAGCAGTACTTC. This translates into CASSPQASGATYEQYF. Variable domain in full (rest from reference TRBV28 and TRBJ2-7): DVKVTQSSRYLVKRTGEKVFLECVQDMDHENMFWYRQDPGLGLRLIYFSYDVKMKEKGDIPEGYSVSREKKERFSLILESASTNQTSMYLCASSPQASGATYEQYFGPGTRLTVT.

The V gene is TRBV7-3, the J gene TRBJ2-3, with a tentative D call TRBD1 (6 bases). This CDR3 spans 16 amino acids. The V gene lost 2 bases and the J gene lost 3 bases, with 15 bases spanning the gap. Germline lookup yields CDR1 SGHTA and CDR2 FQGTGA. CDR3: CASSLQGPPLTDTQYF. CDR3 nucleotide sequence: TGTGCCAGCAGCTTACAGGGGCCGCCCCTTACAGATACGCAGTATTTT.

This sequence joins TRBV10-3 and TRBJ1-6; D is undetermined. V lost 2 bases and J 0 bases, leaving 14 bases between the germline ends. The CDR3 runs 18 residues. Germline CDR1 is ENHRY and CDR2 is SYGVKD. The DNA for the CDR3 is TGTGCCATCAGTGAGACGCGACTCCCGGACTCCTATAATTCACCCCTCCACTTT. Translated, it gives CAISETRLPDSYNSPLHF.

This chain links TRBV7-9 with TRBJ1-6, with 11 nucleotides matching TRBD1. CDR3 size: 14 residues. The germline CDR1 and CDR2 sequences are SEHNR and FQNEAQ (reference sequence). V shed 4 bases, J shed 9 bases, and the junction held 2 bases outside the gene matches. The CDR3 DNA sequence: TGTGCCAGCAGCTGGGGGACAGGGGGTTCACCCCTCCACTTT. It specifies CASSWGTGGSPLHF.

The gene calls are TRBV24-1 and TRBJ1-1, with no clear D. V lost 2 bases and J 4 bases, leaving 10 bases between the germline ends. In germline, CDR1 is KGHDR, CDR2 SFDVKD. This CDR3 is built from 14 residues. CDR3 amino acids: CATSDSWRGTEAFF. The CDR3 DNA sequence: TGTGCCACCAGTGATTCCTGGCGGGGCACTGAAGCTTTCTTT.

The CDR3 is CASSLMGGGGYNEQFF. CDR3 coding DNA: TGTGCCAGCAGCTTAATGGGCGGGGGAGGGTACAATGAGCAGTTCTTC. V and J are TRBV7-2 and TRBJ2-1; 7 bases map to TRBD2. The germline gives CDR1 SGHTA, CDR2 FQGNSA. The junction had 8 bases not matched to a gene; V was cut back by 2 bases and J by 4 bases. The CDR3 spans 16 residues.

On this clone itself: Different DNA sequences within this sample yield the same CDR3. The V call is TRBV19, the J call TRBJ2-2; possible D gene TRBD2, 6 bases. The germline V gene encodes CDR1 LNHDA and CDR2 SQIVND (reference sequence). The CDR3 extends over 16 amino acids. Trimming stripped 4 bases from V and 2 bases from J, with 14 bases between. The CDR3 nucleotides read TGTGCCAGTAGTAGAAGATTGGGGGGTAACACCGGGGAGCTGTTTTTT. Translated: CASSRRLGGNTGELFF.

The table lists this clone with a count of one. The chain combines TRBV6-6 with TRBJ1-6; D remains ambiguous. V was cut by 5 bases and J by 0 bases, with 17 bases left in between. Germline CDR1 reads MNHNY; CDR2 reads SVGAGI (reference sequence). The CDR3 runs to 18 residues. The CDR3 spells CASSRAPDGSSYNSPLHF. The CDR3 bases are TGTGCCAGCAGTCGGGCCCCGGACGGGAGCTCCTATAATTCACCCCTCCACTTT.

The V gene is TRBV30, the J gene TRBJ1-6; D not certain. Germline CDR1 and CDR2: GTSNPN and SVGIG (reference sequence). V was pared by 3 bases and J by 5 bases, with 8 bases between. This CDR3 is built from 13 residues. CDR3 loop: CAWSKENNSPLHF. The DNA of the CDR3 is TGTGCCTGGAGCAAGGAGAATAATTCACCCCTCCACTTT. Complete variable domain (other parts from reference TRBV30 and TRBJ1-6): SQTIHQWPATLVQPVGSPLSLECTVEGTSNPNLYWYRQAAGRGLQLLFYSVGIGQISSEVPQNLSASRPQDRQFILSSKKLLLSDSGFYLCAWSKENNSPLHFGNGTRLTVT.

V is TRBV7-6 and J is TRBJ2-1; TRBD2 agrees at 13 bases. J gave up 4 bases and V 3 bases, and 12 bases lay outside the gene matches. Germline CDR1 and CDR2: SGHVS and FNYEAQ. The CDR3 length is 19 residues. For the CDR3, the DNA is TGTGCCAGCAGCTTGGATGAGACTAGCGGGGGGAACGCTTACAATGAGCAGTTCTTC. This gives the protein CASSLDETSGGNAYNEQFF.

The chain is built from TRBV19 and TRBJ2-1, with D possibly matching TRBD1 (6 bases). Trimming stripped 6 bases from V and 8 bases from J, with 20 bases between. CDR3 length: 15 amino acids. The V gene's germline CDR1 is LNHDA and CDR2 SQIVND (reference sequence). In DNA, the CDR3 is TGTGCCAGTAGAAACACAGGGATCCCCAGGGATGAGCAGTTCTTC. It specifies CASRNTGIPRDEQFF.

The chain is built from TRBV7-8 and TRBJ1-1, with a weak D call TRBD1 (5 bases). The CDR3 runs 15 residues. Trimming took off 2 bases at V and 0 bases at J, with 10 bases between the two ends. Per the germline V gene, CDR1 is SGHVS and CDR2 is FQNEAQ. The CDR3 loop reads CASSLMRQMNTEAFF. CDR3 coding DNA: TGTGCCAGCAGCTTAATGAGACAGATGAACACTGAAGCTTTCTTT.

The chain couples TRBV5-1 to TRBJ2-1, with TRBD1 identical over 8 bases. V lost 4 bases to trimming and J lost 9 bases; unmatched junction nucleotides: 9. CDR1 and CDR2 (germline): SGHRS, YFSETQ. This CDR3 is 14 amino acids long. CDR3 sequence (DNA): TGCGCCAGCAGCCCTGTCCAGGGGGCGGCTGAGCAGTTCTTC. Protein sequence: CASSPVQGAAEQFF.

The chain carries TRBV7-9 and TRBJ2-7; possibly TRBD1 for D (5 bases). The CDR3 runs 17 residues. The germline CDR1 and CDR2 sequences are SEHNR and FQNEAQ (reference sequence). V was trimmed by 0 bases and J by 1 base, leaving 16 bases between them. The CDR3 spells CASSLATGAGVSYEQYF. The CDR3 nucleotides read TGTGCCAGCAGCTTAGCGACTGGGGCAGGTGTATCCTACGAGCAGTACTTC.

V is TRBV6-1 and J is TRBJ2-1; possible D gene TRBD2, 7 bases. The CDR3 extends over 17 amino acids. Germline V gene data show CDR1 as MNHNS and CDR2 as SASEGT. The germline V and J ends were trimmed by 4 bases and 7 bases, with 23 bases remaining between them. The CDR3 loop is CASSAGGGQPVRNEQFF. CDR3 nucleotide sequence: TGTGCCAGCAGTGCTGGGGGGGGACAACCGGTGAGAAATGAGCAGTTCTTC.

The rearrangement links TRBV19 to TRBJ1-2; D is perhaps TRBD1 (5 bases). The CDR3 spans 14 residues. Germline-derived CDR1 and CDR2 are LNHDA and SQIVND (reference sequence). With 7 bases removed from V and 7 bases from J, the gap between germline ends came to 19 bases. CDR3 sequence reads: CASIPAGVEPGYTF. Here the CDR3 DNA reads TGTGCCAGTATCCCGGCGGGGGTGGAACCTGGCTACACCTTC.

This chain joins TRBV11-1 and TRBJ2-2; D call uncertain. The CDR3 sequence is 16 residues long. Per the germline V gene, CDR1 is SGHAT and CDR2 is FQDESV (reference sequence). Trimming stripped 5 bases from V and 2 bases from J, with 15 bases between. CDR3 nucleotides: TGTGCCAGCAGCCCACGGTCCCATTTAAACACCGGGGAGCTGTTTTTT. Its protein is CASSPRSHLNTGELFF.

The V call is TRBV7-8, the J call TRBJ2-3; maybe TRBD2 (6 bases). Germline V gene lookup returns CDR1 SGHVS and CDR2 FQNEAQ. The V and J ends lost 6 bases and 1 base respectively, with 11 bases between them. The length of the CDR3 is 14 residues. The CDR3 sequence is CASRWGGGTDTQYF. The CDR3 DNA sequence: TGTGCCAGCAGGTGGGGCGGGGGCACAGATACGCAGTATTTT.

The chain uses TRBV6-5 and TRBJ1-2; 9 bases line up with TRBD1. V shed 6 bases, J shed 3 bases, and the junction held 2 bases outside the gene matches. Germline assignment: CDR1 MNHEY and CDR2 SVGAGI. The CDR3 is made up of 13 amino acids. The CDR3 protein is CASRRDRDYGYTF. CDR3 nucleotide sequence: TGTGCCAGCAGAAGGGACAGGGACTATGGCTACACCTTC.